This T cell receptor beta chain came from a study of cytomegalovirus exposure and HLA in healthy donors. Whole-study findings and limits: An apparent linkage of common viral pathogens to several of the most significant clusters emerged in a later analysis. TCR beta sequences numbering 16,951 were associated with HLA alleles at 0.05 false discovery rate in a later analysis. High specificity and sensitivity for cytomegalovirus status were reported for the classifier.

The CDR3 length is 14 residues. From germline, CDR1 is MGHRA and CDR2 YSYEKL. The V and J ends lost 3 bases and 3 bases respectively, with 11 bases between them. Worth noting for this clone: The antigen remains undetermined.

The primer mix had 60 Vbeta and 13 Jbeta primers. Profiling relied on immunoSEQ multiplex PCR, and the TCRdb table lists in-frame clones only, not all of them. The repertoire holds about 200,000 clones, approximately 78% seen once, with 6.5% in the top ten. The specimen sequenced was PBMCs. The chain uses TRBV4-1 and TRBJ1-2; D is perhaps TRBD1 (6 bases). The receptor was isolated from a woman aged 45-65 years in good health and CMV-seropositive. Here the CDR3 DNA reads TGCGCCAGCAGCCAGGGCAGGGGAGACTATGGCTACACCTTC. As protein: CASSQGRGDYGYTF.